This T cell receptor (beta chain) was documented in a study of cytomegalovirus exposure and HLA in healthy donors. The PCR had 60 Vbeta and 13 Jbeta primers. The protocol was immunoSEQ multiplex PCR, while the TCRdb copy is restricted to in-frame clones and leaves out a portion. The table includes approximately 150,000 clones, 60% to 80% detected once. This CDR3 has 15 residues. Germline V gene lookup returns CDR1 MDHEN and CDR2 SYDVKM. V was clipped by 5 bases and J by 3 bases, with 13 bases between them. Sequenced material: PBMCs. V gene TRBV28 combines with J gene TRBJ1-4, with D perhaps TRBD1 (6 bases). This TCR was recovered from a middle-aged man in good health and CMV-seropositive. CDR3 in amino acids: CASSALDRPNEKLFF. The CDR3 DNA reads TGTGCCAGCAGTGCCTTGGACAGACCTAATGAAAAACTGTTTTTT.